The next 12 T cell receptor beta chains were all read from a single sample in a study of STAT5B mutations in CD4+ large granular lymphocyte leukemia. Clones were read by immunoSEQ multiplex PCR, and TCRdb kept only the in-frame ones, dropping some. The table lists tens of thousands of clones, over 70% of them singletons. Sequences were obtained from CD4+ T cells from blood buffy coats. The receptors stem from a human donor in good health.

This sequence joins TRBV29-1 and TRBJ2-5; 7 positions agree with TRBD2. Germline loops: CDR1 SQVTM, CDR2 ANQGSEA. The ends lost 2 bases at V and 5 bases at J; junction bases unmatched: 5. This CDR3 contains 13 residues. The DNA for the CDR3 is TGCAGCGTTGAAAACCAGGGAGGGGAGACCCAGTACTTC. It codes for CSVENQGGETQYF.

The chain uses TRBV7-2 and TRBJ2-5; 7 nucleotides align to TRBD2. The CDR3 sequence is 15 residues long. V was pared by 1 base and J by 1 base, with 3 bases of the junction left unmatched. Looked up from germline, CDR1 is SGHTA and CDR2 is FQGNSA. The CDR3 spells CASSLGAGIQETQYF. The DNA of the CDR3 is TGTGCCAGCAGCTTAGGAGCGGGAATCCAAGAGACCCAGTACTTC.

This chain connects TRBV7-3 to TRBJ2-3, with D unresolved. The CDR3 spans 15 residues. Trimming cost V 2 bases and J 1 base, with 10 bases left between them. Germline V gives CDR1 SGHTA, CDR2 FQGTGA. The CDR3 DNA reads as TGTGCCAGCAGCTTACTTCCGTCAGGCACAGATACGCAGTATTTT. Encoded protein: CASSLLPSGTDTQYF.

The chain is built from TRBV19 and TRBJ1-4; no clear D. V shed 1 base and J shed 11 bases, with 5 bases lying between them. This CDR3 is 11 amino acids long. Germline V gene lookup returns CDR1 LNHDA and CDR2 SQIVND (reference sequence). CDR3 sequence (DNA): TGTGCCAGTAGTATAGCCGGTAAACTGTTTTTT. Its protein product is CASSIAGKLFF. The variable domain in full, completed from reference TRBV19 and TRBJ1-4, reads DGGITQSPKYLFRKEGQNVTLSCEQNLNHDAMYWYRQDPGQGLRLIYYSQIVNDFQKGDIAEGYSVSREKKESFPLTVTSAQKNPTAFYLCASSIAGKLFFGSGTQLSVL.

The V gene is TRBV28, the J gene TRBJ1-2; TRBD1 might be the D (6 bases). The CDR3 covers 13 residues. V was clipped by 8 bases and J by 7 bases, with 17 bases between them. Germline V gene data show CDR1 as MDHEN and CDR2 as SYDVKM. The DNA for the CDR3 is TGTGCCAGCTCCCCGACAGGTGTTATTGGCTACACCTTC. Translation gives CASSPTGVIGYTF.

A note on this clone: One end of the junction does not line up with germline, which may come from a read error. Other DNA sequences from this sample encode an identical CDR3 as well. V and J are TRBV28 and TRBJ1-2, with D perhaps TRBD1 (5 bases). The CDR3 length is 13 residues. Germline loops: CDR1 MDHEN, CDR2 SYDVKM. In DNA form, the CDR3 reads TGCGCCAGCAGTTTATCGGACACTAAGGGCTACACCTTC. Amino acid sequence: CASSLSDTKGYTF.

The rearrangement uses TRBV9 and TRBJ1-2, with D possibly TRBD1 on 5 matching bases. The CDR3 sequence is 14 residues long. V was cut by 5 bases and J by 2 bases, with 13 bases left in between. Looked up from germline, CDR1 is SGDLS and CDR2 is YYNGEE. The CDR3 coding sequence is TGTGCCAGCAGGGCCCCAGGGTGGAACTATGGCTACACCTTC. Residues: CASRAPGWNYGYTF. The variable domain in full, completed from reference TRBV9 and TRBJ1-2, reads DSGVTQTPKHLITATGQRVTLRCSPRSGDLSVYWYQQSLDQGLQFLIQYYNGEERAKGNILERFSAQQFPDLHSELNLSSLELGDSALYFCASRAPGWNYGYTFGSGTRLTVV.

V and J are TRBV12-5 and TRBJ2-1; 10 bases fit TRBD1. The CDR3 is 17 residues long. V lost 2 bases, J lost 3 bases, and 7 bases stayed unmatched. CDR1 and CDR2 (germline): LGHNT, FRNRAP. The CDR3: CASGLTTGTGDYNEQFF. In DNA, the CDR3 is TGTGCTAGTGGTTTGACAACCGGGACAGGGGACTACAATGAGCAGTTCTTC.

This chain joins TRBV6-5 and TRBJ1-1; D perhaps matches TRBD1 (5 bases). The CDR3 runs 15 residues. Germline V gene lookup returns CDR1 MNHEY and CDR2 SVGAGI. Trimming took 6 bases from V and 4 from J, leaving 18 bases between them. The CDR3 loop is CASSTPGRGSTEAFF. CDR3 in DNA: TGTGCCAGCAGCACCCCGGGGAGGGGAAGCACTGAAGCTTTCTTT.

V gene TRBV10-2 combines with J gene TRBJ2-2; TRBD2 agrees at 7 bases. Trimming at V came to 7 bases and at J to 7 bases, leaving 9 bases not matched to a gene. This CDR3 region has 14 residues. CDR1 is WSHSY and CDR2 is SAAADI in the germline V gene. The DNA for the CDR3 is TGCGCCAGCATAAGACTAGCCTTCGACGGGGAGCTGTTTTTT. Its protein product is CASIRLAFDGELFF.

The CDR3 DNA sequence: TGTGCCAGTACAGAGCTAGCGGGTGCAAGTAAGTCCGGAGATACGCAGTATTTT. Translation: CASTELAGASKSGDTQYF. This chain links TRBV19 with TRBJ2-3, with 8 bases fitting TRBD2. This CDR3 has 18 amino acids. CDR1 and CDR2 (germline): LNHDA, SQIVND (reference sequence). V shed 7 bases and J 5 bases; nucleotides not matched to a gene: 20.

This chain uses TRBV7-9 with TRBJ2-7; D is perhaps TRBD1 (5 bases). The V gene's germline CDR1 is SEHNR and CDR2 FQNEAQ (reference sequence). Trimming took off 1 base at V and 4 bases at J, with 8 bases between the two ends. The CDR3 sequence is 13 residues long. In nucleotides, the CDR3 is TGTGCCAGCAGCTTAGGACAGCTATACGAGCAGTACTTC. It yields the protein CASSLGQLYEQYF.